The 20 T cell receptor beta chains given below trace back to one sample, sequenced in a study of blood T cell repertoires in COVID-19. Sequenced by immunoSEQ multiplex PCR; TCRdb stores in-frame clones only, minus some. The data show about 310,000 clones, approximately 89% seen once. Material for sequencing was PBMCs or T cells enriched from blood (not recorded which). Receptors were obtained from a woman aged 25 to 45 who had recovered from COVID-19.

The chain employs TRBV28 and TRBJ1-5; TRBD1 matches at 7 bases. V gave up 10 bases and J gave up 0 bases; unmatched junction bases: 9. CDR3 length equals 15 residues. The germline V gene encodes CDR1 MDHEN and CDR2 SYDVKM. In DNA form, the CDR3 reads TGTGCCACTCAACCGGGACAGTATAGCAATCAGCCCCAGCATTTT. Amino acid sequence: CATQPGQYSNQPQHF.

The chain is built from TRBV28 and TRBJ2-7; TRBD2 aligns across 7 bases. This CDR3 is built from 12 residues. Trimming took 6 bases from V and 7 from J; bases not matched to a gene: 6. Germline CDR1 MDHEN, CDR2 SYDVKM. CDR3 amino acids: CASRTGGQEQYF. The CDR3 DNA follows: TGTGCCAGCAGGACGGGAGGTCAGGAGCAGTACTTC. The whole variable domain, filled in from reference TRBV28 and TRBJ2-7, reads DVKVTQSSRYLVKRTGEKVFLECVQDMDHENMFWYRQDPGLGLRLIYFSYDVKMKEKGDIPEGYSVSREKKERFSLILESASTNQTSMYLCASRTGGQEQYFGPGTRLTVT.

As DNA, the CDR3 is TGTGCCAGCAGCATCGCTACAGGCCCTTACGAGCAGTACTTC. Translated, it gives CASSIATGPYEQYF. This chain links TRBV11-2 with TRBJ2-7, with D tentatively TRBD1 (5 bases). V was cut by 5 bases and J by 4 bases, with 15 bases left in between. CDR3 length: 14 residues. Germline lookup yields CDR1 SGHAT and CDR2 FQNNGV. Together with reference TRBV11-2 and TRBJ2-7, the CDR3 gives the full variable domain: EAGVAQSPRYKIIEKRQSVAFWCNPISGHATLYWYQQILGQGPKLLIQFQNNGVVDDSQLPKDRFSAERLKGVDSTLKIQPAKLEDSAVYLCASSIATGPYEQYFGPGTRLTVT.

This chain joins TRBV12-3 or TRBV12-4 and TRBJ2-5; D gene ambiguous. The CDR3 sequence is 11 residues long. V lost 3 bases and J lost 3, with 2 bases in between. The CDR3 nucleotides are TGTGCCAGCAGTTTTAAAGAGACCCAGTACTTC. This gives the protein CASSFKETQYF.

The rearrangement links TRBV10-3 to TRBJ1-1; possible D gene TRBD1, 5 bases. V lost 0 bases, J lost 1 base, and 9 bases lay in between. Germline V CDR1 and CDR2: ENHRY, SYGVKD. The CDR3 runs 15 residues. The CDR3 spells CAISESGGQNTEAFF. CDR3 sequence (DNA): TGTGCCATCAGTGAGTCCGGCGGACAGAACACTGAAGCTTTCTTT.

The rearrangement joins TRBV9 to TRBJ2-7; D possibly corresponds to TRBD1 (5 bases). Germline V gives CDR1 SGDLS, CDR2 YYNGEE. The CDR3 is 11 residues long. Trimming left V 4 bases short and J 6 bases short, with 8 bases between. The CDR3 DNA is TGTGCCAGCAGCATGGACACCGAGCAGTACTTC. Translating it yields CASSMDTEQYF.

The chain joins TRBV29-1 to TRBJ2-7; no definite D call. CDR3 length equals 14 residues. Trimming removed 0 bases at V and 1 base at J, with 10 bases between. Germline V gene data show CDR1 as SQVTM and CDR2 as ANQGSEA. In DNA form, the CDR3 reads TGCAGCGTTGAAGATCGTAAAGCGTCCTACGAGCAGTACTTC. Translated: CSVEDRKASYEQYF.

The chain uses TRBV4-2 and TRBJ2-7, with D uncertain. V lost 4 bases and J 3 bases, leaving 16 bases between the germline ends. The CDR3 totals 15 residues. Looked up from germline, CDR1 is LGHNA and CDR2 is YNFKEQ. The CDR3 DNA follows: TGTGCCAGCAGCCCCGCGCCCGCTCGTCTCTACGAGCAGTACTTC. It encodes CASSPAPARLYEQYF.

This sequence joins TRBV6-5 and TRBJ2-1, with TRBD1 identical over 8 bases. The CDR3 runs 15 residues. Germline lookup yields CDR1 MNHEY and CDR2 SVGAGI. The ends lost 5 bases at V and 8 bases at J; junction bases unmatched: 11. The CDR3 nucleotides are TGTGCCAGCAGTACCCGGGACAGGCCGGGCGATGAGCAGTTCTTC. It translates to CASSTRDRPGDEQFF.

CDR3 sequence reads: CASREPGQGRGYTF. CDR3 nucleotide sequence: TGCGCCAGCAGGGAACCGGGACAGGGTCGAGGCTACACCTTC. V is TRBV4-1 and J is TRBJ1-2; 9 nucleotides agree with TRBD1. From germline, CDR1 is MGHRA and CDR2 YSYEKL. V trimming: 6 bases; J trimming: 8 bases; junction bases outside the gene matches: 10. The CDR3 is made up of 14 amino acids.

The rearrangement uses TRBV10-3 and TRBJ2-3; weak D call: TRBD2 (6 bases). Germline CDR1 is ENHRY and CDR2 is SYGVKD. Trimming removed 2 bases from V and 3 bases from J, with 12 bases in between. The CDR3 runs 15 residues. In DNA form, the CDR3 reads TGTGCCATCAGTGAGGCTAGCGTCCTAACAGATACGCAGTATTTT. As protein: CAISEASVLTDTQYF.

V gene TRBV12-3 or TRBV12-4 combines with J gene TRBJ1-2, with D hard to call. The CDR3 covers 13 residues. Trimming took 6 bases from V and 8 from J, leaving 16 bases between them. The DNA of the CDR3 is TGTGCCAGCAGCCACGGGGTCACGGAGGGCTACACCTTC. Translated, it gives CASSHGVTEGYTF.

CDR3 DNA sequence: TGTGCCAGCAGTCCCTCGACAGGCCGCGGTACTGAAGCTTTCTTT. Protein sequence: CASSPSTGRGTEAFF. The chain is built from TRBV28 and TRBJ1-1; D is perhaps TRBD1 (6 bases). With 5 bases removed from V and 5 bases from J, the gap between germline ends came to 18 bases. Germline lookup yields CDR1 MDHEN and CDR2 SYDVKM. This CDR3 has 15 residues.

The CDR3 here is CASSPTGISGNTIYF. CDR3 nucleotides: TGTGCCAGCAGTCCCACAGGGATATCTGGAAACACCATATATTTT. This sequence joins TRBV5-6 and TRBJ1-3; D is perhaps TRBD1 (6 bases). V lost 5 bases and J 1 base, leaving 13 bases between the germline ends. Per the germline V gene, CDR1 is SGHDT and CDR2 is YYEEEE. This CDR3 has 15 residues.

The chain uses TRBV11-3 and TRBJ2-7, with TRBD2 matching 11 bases. The CDR3 is 15 residues long. From germline, CDR1 is SGHNT and CDR2 YENEEA. The junction had 6 bases not matched to a gene; V was cut back by 5 bases and J by 3 bases. Here the CDR3 DNA reads TGTGCCAGCAGCACCGGGACTAGCGGCCGCTACGAGCAGTACTTC. Protein: CASSTGTSGRYEQYF.

With respect to this clone: Because the CDR3 is missing its conserved closing phenylalanine or tryptophan, this is likely a read error. It is unclear where the CDR3 begins or ends on the DNA, so no DNA is shown, and the CDR3 is as TCRdb lists it. This chain links TRBV5-8 with TRBJ1-1; the table's D call TRBD1 went unverified against the DNA. Looked up from germline, CDR1 is SGHTS and CDR2 is YDEGEE. The CDR3 totals 13 residues, both ends included. CDR3 region: CASRLLKTGLEGV.

The V and J genes are TRBV11-1 and TRBJ2-7; D is unresolved. Germline V gene lookup returns CDR1 SGHAT and CDR2 FQDESV (reference sequence). V was cut by 1 base and J by 0 bases, with 13 bases left in between. The CDR3 covers 16 residues. CDR3 amino acids: CASSLDELMASYEQYF. In nucleotides, the CDR3 is TGTGCCAGCAGCTTAGATGAATTAATGGCCTCCTACGAGCAGTACTTC.

The rearrangement links TRBV7-2 to TRBJ1-1; 7 bases agree with TRBD1. The CDR3 covers 13 residues. The ends lost 5 bases at V and 4 bases at J; junction bases unmatched: 4. CDR1 SGHTA and CDR2 FQGNSA come from the germline V gene. The CDR3 loop reads CASSPRQGTEAFF. The CDR3 DNA reads as TGTGCCAGCAGCCCTCGACAGGGCACTGAAGCTTTCTTT.

The V call is TRBV5-3, the J call TRBJ1-1, with 9 bases lining up with TRBD1. TRBV5-3 is placed among ORFs of uncertain function. J lost 1 base, V lost 0 bases, and 10 bases had no gene match. The CDR3 extends over 18 amino acids. CDR3 DNA sequence: TGTGCCAGAAGCTTGGTAACAGGGGGCTCGGCGAGGAACACTGAAGCTTTCTTT. This translates into CARSLVTGGSARNTEAFF.

This clone occurred once. The DNA of the CDR3 is TGTGCCAGCAGCTTGGCCAGGGGAGTAGTCCTGACTTTC. It translates to CASSLARGVVLTF. This chain links TRBV5-4 with TRBJ2-6; tentative D call: TRBD1 (6 bases). This CDR3 comprises 13 residues. The V end was cut by 0 bases, the J end by 13 bases, with 11 bases between. Germline CDR1 and CDR2: SGHNT and YYREEE (reference sequence).